This is a list of T cell receptor beta chains from one sample in a study of blood T cell repertoires in COVID-19. Clones were sequenced by immunoSEQ multiplex PCR, and TCRdb holds only the in-frame ones, with some missing. The data hold over 150,000 clones, with approximately 87% observed a single time. The sequenced sample consisted of peripheral blood. The receptors originated from a woman between 65 and 79 years old with COVID-19, enrolled during active disease. Each CDR3 is given with its conserved first and last residue. The order of the fields is CDR3 DNA, CDR3 protein, V gene, J gene, CDR3 length, D gene, clone size. The D gene is left open where the match is weak. Rows give clone size only sometimes, using once, few, many, or a class for an expanded clone.

TGTGCCAGCAGCCCCTCTTACGAGCAGTACTTC,CASSPSYEQYF,TRBV12-3/TRBV12-4,TRBJ2-7,11,.,.
TGCGCCGGCCCGACAGCTCCCCTTAAACGAAGCTCCTACGAGCAGTACTTC,CAGPTAPLKRSSYEQYF,TRBV5-1,TRBJ2-7,17,.,.
TGTGCCAGCAGCCAGGGGGAGTATAATTCACCCCTCCACTTT,CASSQGEYNSPLHF,TRBV5-4,TRBJ1-6,14,TRBD1,.
TGTGCCAGCAGCTTGAACAGGTCCCCCTACGAGCAGTACTTC,CASSLNRSPYEQYF,TRBV5-4,TRBJ2-7,14,.,.
TGTGCCAGCAGTTACTCGAGACAGGGGTGGTCGTCCCTCCACTTT,CASSYSRQGWSSLHF,TRBV6-5,TRBJ1-6,15,TRBD1,.
TGTGCCAGCAGCCCGAACTCAGGGGGCGCCTCTGGAAACACCATATATTTT,CASSPNSGGASGNTIYF,TRBV9,TRBJ1-3,17,TRBD1,.
TGTGCCAGCAGCCTGCAGATAAGCACAGATACGCAGTATTTT,CASSLQISTDTQYF,TRBV11-2,TRBJ2-3,14,.,once
TGTGCCTGGAGGCCCTCCGGGGGTGGCGGCTACACCTTC,CAWRPSGGGGYTF,TRBV30,TRBJ1-2,13,.,.
TGTGCCAGTAGTACCCGACAGGCTAGCACAGATACGCAGTATTTT,CASSTRQASTDTQYF,TRBV19,TRBJ2-3,15,.,.
TGCGCCAGCAGCTTGCAACCGGGAGACAATGAGCAGTTCTTC,CASSLQPGDNEQFF,TRBV5-1,TRBJ2-1,14,.,.
TGTGCCAGCAGCTTAATAGCGGGAGGGACAGAGACCCAGTACTTC,CASSLIAGGTETQYF,TRBV11-2,TRBJ2-5,15,TRBD2,.
TGTGCCAGCAGCCTCGGGACTGACCAGAGACCCCTCCACTTT,CASSLGTDQRPLHF,TRBV7-2,TRBJ1-6,14,.,.
TGTGCCAGCAGTCCCGGACAGATTCTCTACGAGCAGTACTTC,CASSPGQILYEQYF,TRBV28,TRBJ2-7,14,.,.
TGTGCCAGCAGCTATACTCCTCAAGAGACCCAGTACTTC,CASSYTPQETQYF,TRBV28,TRBJ2-5,13,.,once
TGTGCCAGTAGCGGGAATAAGCAGTTCTTC,CASSGNKQFF,TRBV10-3,TRBJ2-1,10,TRBD2,.